Sequencing of this T cell receptor (beta chain) was carried out in a study of T-cell memory formation after mild COVID-19. TCR alpha and TCR beta cDNA libraries with sample barcodes and UMIs came from 5'RACE using constant-segment primers. TCRdb ran MiXCR on the 5' RACE reads and lists one entry per CDR3 protein. Of a few hundred thousand distinct CDR3 sequences in the sample, more than 15% were seen once. Study-wide points: Whereas later expanders leaned CD4+, clones contracting day 15 to 85 showed a balanced CD4/CD8 makeup. Contracting CD4+ clones were located mainly in CM and EM, and CD8+ clones in EMRA.

This clonotype was detected ten times or more. As yet, its antigen is unknown. The receptor was derived from a young man who had mild COVID-19 (a few samples of this study predate the infection). Cell type and time point are not known. The source material was PBMCs or a T cell subset sorted from them (not recorded which).

In DNA form, the CDR3 reads TGTGCCAGCAGTGAAGAGGGGATCTACGAGCAGTACGTC. Protein sequence: CASSEEGIYEQYV. The rearrangement links TRBV2 to TRBJ2-7, with D perhaps matching TRBD1 (5 bases). Germline CDR1 reads SNHLY; CDR2 reads FYNNEI. This CDR3 comprises 13 residues. V lost 1 base and J 3 bases, leaving 7 bases between the germline ends.